The clone carrying this T cell receptor beta chain was seen just once. The protocol was immunoSEQ multiplex PCR, while the TCRdb copy is restricted to in-frame clones and leaves out a portion. The top ten hold around 2.8% of the sample, which has approximately 250,000 clones, approximately 90% seen once. Recruitment covered about two dozen US areas and drew participants whose ages spanned about 18 to 90 years. The data derive from a study of blood T cell repertoires in COVID-19. CDR3 length: 14 residues. CDR1 is SGHDT, CDR2 YYEEEE, per germline. V was clipped by 5 bases and J by 7 bases, with 18 bases between them.

The sample was PBMCs or T cells enriched from blood (not recorded which). The chain joins TRBV5-6 to TRBJ1-2; possibly TRBD1 for D (6 bases). This TCR was sampled from a man aged 35 to 55 who had been exposed to COVID-19. The CDR3, as DNA: TGTGCCAGCAGTCTTCTTTCACAGACAGGTGGCTACACCTTC. Residues: CASSLLSQTGGYTF.